These T cell receptor beta chains were read from a single sample in a study of shared clonotypes between healthy human individuals. Profiled with immunoSEQ multiplex PCR; TCRdb holds only in-frame clones, not every one. Of around 1.6 million clones listed, nearly 99% were seen once; the top ten hold around 0.45%. Sequencing was performed on naive CD4+ T cells sorted from blood. The origin of the receptors is a man younger than 40 in good health. Both conserved end residues are part of each CDR3. The D gene is left open where the match is weak. Size tells how often a clone was seen (once, few, many) or the class of an expanded clone, and some rows leave it out.

size,V,D,J,DNA,CDR3
.,TRBV5-1,.,TRBJ1-3,TGCGCCAGCAGCTTGGAGCCGTTACAGGGAGGCTCTGGAAACACCATATATTTT,CASSLEPLQGGSGNTIYF
once,TRBV18,.,TRBJ2-2,TGTGCCAGCTCACCAAAGATGGGAGCCGCCGGGGAGCTGTTTTTT,CASSPKMGAAGELFF
.,TRBV7-8,TRBD2,TRBJ2-1,TGTGCCAGCAGCTTAACGGTAGTAGCGGGGAAAAATGAGCAGTTCTTC,CASSLTVVAGKNEQFF
few,TRBV5-1,.,TRBJ1-2,TGCGCCAGCAGCGAGCAGGGGCTGGATGGCTACACCTTC,CASSEQGLDGYTF
.,TRBV19,.,TRBJ2-6,TGTGCCAGTGGAAACCGGGGCTTCGGGGCCAACGTCCTGACTTTC,CASGNRGFGANVLTF
once,TRBV7-9,.,TRBJ1-4,TGTGCCAGCAGCTTGTCTAAGGGTTCTGAAAAACTGTTTTTT,CASSLSKGSEKLFF
.,TRBV6-5,.,TRBJ2-2,TGTGCCAGCAGGCAGACTGGTTCCGGGGAGCTGTTTTTT,CASRQTGSGELFF
.,TRBV5-1,.,TRBJ1-4,TGCGCCAGCAGCTTGCAGACACCAGGTGAAAAACTGTTTTTT,CASSLQTPGEKLFF
.,TRBV6-5,.,TRBJ2-7,TGTGCCAGCAGTTACTCAGACCTCCGGTGGAGGGACGAGCAGTACTTC,CASSYSDLRWRDEQYF
.,TRBV29-1,.,TRBJ2-7,TGCAGCGTAGGCTACTCCTACGAGCAGTACTTC,CSVGYSYEQYF